Each of the 18 T cell receptor beta chains below was sequenced from the same sample in a study of control samples from healthy donors and cancer patients. Sequencing used immunoSEQ multiplex PCR; TCRdb keeps in-frame clones, though not all of them. The sample has about 70,000 clones; about 87% are singletons. Material: PBMCs. The receptors here all came from a woman in her fifties or sixties with head and neck cancer.

The chain couples TRBV7-2 to TRBJ2-5, with 10 bases lining up with TRBD2. This CDR3 comprises 15 residues. Germline V gives CDR1 SGHTA, CDR2 FQGNSA. With 3 bases clipped from V and 6 bases from J, the junction kept 7 bases outside the gene matches. The CDR3 loop is CASSLSAGGLQTQYF. The CDR3 DNA follows: TGTGCCAGCAGCTTGTCAGCGGGGGGGCTACAGACCCAGTACTTC. Full variable domain (missing parts from reference TRBV7-2 and TRBJ2-5): GAGVSQSPSNKVTEKGKDVELRCDPISGHTALYWYRQSLGQGLEFLIYFQGNSAPDKSGLPSDRFSAERTGGSVSTLTIQRTQQEDSAVYLCASSLSAGGLQTQYFGPGTRLLVL.

The chain employs TRBV9 and TRBJ1-2; no reliable D call. Trimming pared 0 bases from V and 8 bases from J, leaving 14 bases between. The CDR3 has 14 amino acids. In germline, CDR1 is SGDLS, CDR2 YYNGEE. CDR3 region: CASSVARGVEGYTF. The CDR3 coding sequence is TGTGCCAGCAGCGTAGCTCGCGGCGTTGAAGGCTACACCTTC.

The chain joins TRBV2 to TRBJ1-1; tentatively, D is TRBD1 (5 bases). The germline V gene encodes CDR1 SNHLY and CDR2 FYNNEI. Trimming took 4 bases from V and 1 from J, leaving 16 bases between them. The CDR3 covers 16 residues. The CDR3 here is CASSGWDPQANTEAFF. The CDR3 region has the DNA TGTGCCAGCAGTGGGTGGGACCCTCAGGCGAACACTGAAGCTTTCTTT.

The V and J genes are TRBV6-5 and TRBJ2-2; the D is unclear. There are 14 residues in the CDR3. CDR1 and CDR2 from the germline V gene are MNHEY and SVGAGI. V was cut by 5 bases and J by 1 base, with 8 bases left in between. In nucleotides, the CDR3 is TGTGCCAGCAGTACCAATGGGAACACCGGGGAGCTGTTTTTT. This encodes CASSTNGNTGELFF.

J is TRBJ2-6 and V is TRBV5-1; 7 bases line up with TRBD1. With V trimmed by 2 bases and J by 1 base, 12 bases remained unmatched. The CDR3 spans 19 residues. The V gene's germline CDR1 is SGHRS and CDR2 YFSETQ. CDR3 in DNA: TGCGCCAGCAGCTTCTTCGGACGTCAGGGGGTTTCTGGGGCCAACGTCCTGACTTTC. This translates into CASSFFGRQGVSGANVLTF.

The genes are TRBV2 and TRBJ1-5; 8 nucleotides agree with TRBD1. V lost 4 bases and J lost 3; bases outside the gene matches: 5. CDR1 is SNHLY and CDR2 is FYNNEI in the germline V gene. The CDR3 contains 15 residues. CDR3 loop: CASSGRGLANQPQHF. As DNA, the CDR3 is TGTGCCAGCAGTGGCAGGGGGCTCGCCAATCAGCCCCAGCATTTT.

The chain carries TRBV2 and TRBJ2-5, with 14 bases aligning to TRBD2. V shed 7 bases, J shed 5 bases, and the junction held 12 bases outside the gene matches. The CDR3 runs to 17 residues. CDR1 and CDR2 from the germline V gene are SNHLY and FYNNEI. The CDR3 region is CASTSGLAGEEGETQYF. CDR3 coding DNA: TGTGCCAGCACCTCGGGACTAGCGGGGGAGGAAGGGGAGACCCAGTACTTC.

The J gene is TRBJ2-7, the V gene TRBV30; 10 bases match TRBD1. CDR1 and CDR2 from the germline V gene are GTSNPN and SVGIG (reference sequence). The trim removed 3 bases at V and 2 bases at J, leaving 7 bases unmatched. The CDR3 runs to 15 residues. The CDR3 is CAWRGAGTGAYEQYF. Written as DNA, the CDR3 is TGTGCCTGGAGGGGGGCCGGGACAGGGGCCTACGAGCAGTACTTC.

The chain links TRBV19 to TRBJ2-2; D is ambiguous. CDR1 is LNHDA and CDR2 is SQIVND in the germline V gene (reference sequence). Trimming removed 2 bases at V and 3 bases at J, with 7 bases between. The CDR3 is 14 residues long. CDR3 nucleotide sequence: TGTGCCAGTAGTATAAAGGCCGACACCGGGGAGCTGTTTTTT. Translation: CASSIKADTGELFF.

A few counts support this clone. The chain recombines TRBV11-2 with TRBJ2-3, with D uncertain. Germline V gene sequence: CDR1 SGHAT, CDR2 FQNNGV. The CDR3 has 12 amino acids. Trimming pared 5 bases from V and 4 bases from J, leaving 7 bases between. CDR3 loop: CASSPAADTQYF. The CDR3 DNA reads as TGTGCCAGCAGCCCCGCAGCAGATACGCAGTATTTT.

The chain is built from TRBV3-1 (or the pseudogene TRBV3-2) and TRBJ2-7; 16 bases are shared with TRBD2. This CDR3 comprises 18 residues. Germline assignment: CDR1 LGHDT and CDR2 YNNKEL (reference sequence). V was clipped by 3 bases and J by 3 bases; unmatched bases: 8. DNA for the CDR3: TGTGCCAGCAGCCAGGGACTAGCGGGGGGGCTTGGGTACTACGAGCAGTACTTC. Translated: CASSQGLAGGLGYYEQYF.

The gene calls are TRBV19 and TRBJ1-5; D unresolved. The V and J ends lost 8 bases and 2 bases respectively, with 7 bases between them. Germline CDR1 LNHDA, CDR2 SQIVND (reference sequence). The CDR3 is 12 residues long. CDR3 protein: CASASGNQPQHF. In DNA form, the CDR3 reads TGTGCCAGTGCTTCGGGCAATCAGCCCCAGCATTTT.

J is TRBJ2-2 and V is TRBV9; D possibly corresponds to TRBD1 (6 bases). Germline assignment: CDR1 SGDLS and CDR2 YYNGEE. The CDR3 is 16 residues long. Trimming pared 0 bases from V and 5 bases from J, leaving 14 bases between. Written as DNA, the CDR3 is TGTGCCAGCAGCGTAGTAGGGACACCCATGACCGGGGAGCTGTTTTTT. Amino acid sequence: CASSVVGTPMTGELFF. Filled out from reference TRBV9 and TRBJ2-2, the complete variable domain reads DSGVTQTPKHLITATGQRVTLRCSPRSGDLSVYWYQQSLDQGLQFLIQYYNGEERAKGNILERFSAQQFPDLHSELNLSSLELGDSALYFCASSVVGTPMTGELFFGEGSRLTVL.

The V gene is TRBV11-2, the J gene TRBJ2-7; 11 bases are shared with TRBD1. The CDR3 is made up of 15 amino acids. After removal of 6 bases from V and 2 bases from J, the junction contained 6 bases not matched to a gene. Germline CDR1 SGHAT, CDR2 FQNNGV. CDR3 protein: CASRKSGQGAYEQYF. The CDR3 DNA is TGTGCCAGCAGAAAATCGGGACAGGGGGCCTACGAGCAGTACTTC.

The rearrangement uses TRBV6-2 or TRBV6-3 and TRBJ2-1, with 11 nucleotides matching TRBD2. In germline, CDR1 is MNHEY, CDR2 SVGEGT. The CDR3 has 16 residues. Trimming removed 2 bases from V and 7 bases from J; junction bases left unmatched: 7. The CDR3 sequence is CASSYATSGEINEQFF. In DNA form, the CDR3 reads TGTGCCAGCAGTTACGCGACTAGCGGGGAGATAAATGAGCAGTTCTTC.

The V and J genes are TRBV5-4 and TRBJ2-2; D remains ambiguous. CDR3 length equals 11 residues. Germline CDR1 and CDR2: SGHNT and YYREEE (reference sequence). V was pared by 7 bases and J by 6 bases, with 7 bases between. In nucleotides, the CDR3 is TGTGCCAGCCGCTCGGCCGGGGAGCTGTTTTTT. Protein sequence: CASRSAGELFF.

The chain couples TRBV6-4 to TRBJ2-6; no clear D gene. Germline CDR1 reads MRHNA; CDR2 reads SNTAGT. Trimming stripped 6 bases from V and 0 bases from J, with 9 bases between. The CDR3 is 15 residues long. This chain's CDR3 is CASSLESSGANVLTF. The CDR3 region has the DNA TGTGCCAGCAGCCTCGAGAGCTCTGGGGCCAACGTCCTGACTTTC.

This clone has a handful of counts. The chain carries TRBV7-6 and TRBJ1-2; 9 bases agree with TRBD1. Germline V gene lookup returns CDR1 SGHVS and CDR2 FNYEAQ. Losses at the gene ends were 5 bases for V and 8 bases for J; bases not matched to a gene: 6. CDR3 size: 13 residues. CDR3 loop: CASSLGTGKGYTF. CDR3 in DNA: TGTGCCAGCAGCCTCGGGACAGGGAAGGGCTACACCTTC.